This T cell receptor beta chain was found in a study of blood T cell repertoires in COVID-19. Here immunoSEQ multiplex PCR was the method, and the copy in TCRdb shows in-frame clones only, minus some. Altogether roughly 250,000 clones are present, more than 75% being singletons, with the ten largest covering around 10%. The CDR3 runs to 15 residues. Germline assignment: CDR1 SGDLS and CDR2 YYNGEE. V was trimmed by 1 base and J by 2 bases, leaving 12 bases between them. The specimen sequenced was peripheral blood. The rearrangement links TRBV9 to TRBJ2-5; TRBD1 might be the D (5 bases). The receptor's source is a man aged 35-49 years who had recovered from COVID-19. The DNA of the CDR3 is TGTGCCAGCAGCGTATCGGGCAGACAGCAAGAGACCCAGTACTTC. Translating it yields CASSVSGRQQETQYF.